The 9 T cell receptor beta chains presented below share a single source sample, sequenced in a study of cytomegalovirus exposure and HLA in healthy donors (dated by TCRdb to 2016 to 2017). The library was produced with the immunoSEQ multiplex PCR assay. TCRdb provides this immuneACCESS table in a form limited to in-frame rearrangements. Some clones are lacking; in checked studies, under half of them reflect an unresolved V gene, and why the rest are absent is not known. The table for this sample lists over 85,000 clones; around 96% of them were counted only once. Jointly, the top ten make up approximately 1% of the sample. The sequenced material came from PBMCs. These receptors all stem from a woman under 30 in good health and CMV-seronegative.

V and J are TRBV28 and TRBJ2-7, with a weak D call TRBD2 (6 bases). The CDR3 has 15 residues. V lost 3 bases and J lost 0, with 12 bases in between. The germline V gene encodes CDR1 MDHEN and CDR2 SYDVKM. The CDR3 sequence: CASSFRGLDSYEQYF. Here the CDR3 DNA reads TGTGCCAGCAGTTTTAGGGGACTCGACTCCTACGAGCAGTACTTC.

DNA for the CDR3: TGTGCCAGTAGTCGCCAGACTAGCGGGCCTTACAATGAGCAGTTCTTC. It translates to CASSRQTSGPYNEQFF. The gene calls are TRBV19 and TRBJ2-1, with 10 positions matching TRBD2. V shed 5 bases and J 4 bases; nucleotides not matched to a gene: 8. Germline V gene lookup returns CDR1 LNHDA and CDR2 SQIVND (reference sequence). The CDR3 sequence is 16 residues long.

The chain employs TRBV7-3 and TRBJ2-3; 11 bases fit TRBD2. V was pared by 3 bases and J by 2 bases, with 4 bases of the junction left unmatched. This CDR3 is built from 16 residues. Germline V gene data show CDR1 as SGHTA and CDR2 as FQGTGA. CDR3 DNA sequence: TGTGCCAGCAGCTTCATAGCGGGGGGGCTCACAGATACGCAGTATTTT. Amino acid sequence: CASSFIAGGLTDTQYF.

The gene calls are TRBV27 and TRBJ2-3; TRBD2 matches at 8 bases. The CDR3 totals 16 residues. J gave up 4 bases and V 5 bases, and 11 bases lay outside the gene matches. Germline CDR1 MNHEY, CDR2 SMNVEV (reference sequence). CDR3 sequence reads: CASSKPPGGASDTQYF. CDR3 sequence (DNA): TGTGCCAGCAGTAAACCGCCGGGGGGGGCTTCAGATACGCAGTATTTT.

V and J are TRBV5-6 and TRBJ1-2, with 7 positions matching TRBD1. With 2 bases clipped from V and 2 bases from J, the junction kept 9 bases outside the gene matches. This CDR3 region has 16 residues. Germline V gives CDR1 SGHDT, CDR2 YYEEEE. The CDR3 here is CASSFGTAFFNYGYTF. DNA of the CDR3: TGTGCCAGCAGCTTTGGGACAGCCTTTTTCAACTATGGCTACACCTTC. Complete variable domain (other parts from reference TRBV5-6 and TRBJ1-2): DAGVTQSPTHLIKTRGQQVTLRCSPKSGHDTVSWYQQALGQGPQFIFQYYEEEERQRGNFPDRFSGHQFPNYSSELNVNALLLGDSALYLCASSFGTAFFNYGYTFGSGTRLTVV.

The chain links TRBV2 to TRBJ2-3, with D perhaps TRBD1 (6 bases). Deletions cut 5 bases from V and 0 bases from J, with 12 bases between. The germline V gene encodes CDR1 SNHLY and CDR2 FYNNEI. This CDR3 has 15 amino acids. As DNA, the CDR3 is TGTGCCAGCAGTACAGGACAGATTAGCACAGATACGCAGTATTTT. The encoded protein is CASSTGQISTDTQYF.

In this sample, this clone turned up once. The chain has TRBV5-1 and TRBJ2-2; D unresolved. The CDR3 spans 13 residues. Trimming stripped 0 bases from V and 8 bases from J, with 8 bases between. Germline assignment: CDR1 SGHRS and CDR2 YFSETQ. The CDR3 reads CASSLALTGELFF. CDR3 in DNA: TGCGCCAGCAGCTTGGCCTTGACAGGGGAGCTGTTTTTT.

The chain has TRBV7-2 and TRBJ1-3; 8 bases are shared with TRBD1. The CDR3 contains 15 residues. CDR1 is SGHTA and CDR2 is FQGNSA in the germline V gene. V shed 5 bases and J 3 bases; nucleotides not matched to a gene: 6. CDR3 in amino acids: CASSSGTGGGNTIYF. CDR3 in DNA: TGTGCCAGCAGCAGCGGGACAGGTGGTGGAAACACCATATATTTT.

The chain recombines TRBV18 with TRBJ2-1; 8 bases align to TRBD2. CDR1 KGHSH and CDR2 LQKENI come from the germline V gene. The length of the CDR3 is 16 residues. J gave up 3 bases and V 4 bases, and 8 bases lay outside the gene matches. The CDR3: CASSQRSGSLYNEQFF. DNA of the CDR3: TGTGCCAGCTCACAAAGGAGCGGGAGTCTCTACAATGAGCAGTTCTTC.